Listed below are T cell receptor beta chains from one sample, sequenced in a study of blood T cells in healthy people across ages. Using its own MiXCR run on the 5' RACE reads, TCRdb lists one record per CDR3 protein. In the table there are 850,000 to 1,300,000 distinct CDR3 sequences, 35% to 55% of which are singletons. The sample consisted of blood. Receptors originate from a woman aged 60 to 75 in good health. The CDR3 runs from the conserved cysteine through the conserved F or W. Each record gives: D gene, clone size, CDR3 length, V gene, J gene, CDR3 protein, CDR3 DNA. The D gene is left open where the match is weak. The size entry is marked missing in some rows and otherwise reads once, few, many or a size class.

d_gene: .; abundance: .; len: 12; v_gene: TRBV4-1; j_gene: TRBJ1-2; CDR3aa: CASSQNSGGYTF; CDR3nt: TGCGCCAGCAGCCAAAACAGCGGCGGCTACACCTTC
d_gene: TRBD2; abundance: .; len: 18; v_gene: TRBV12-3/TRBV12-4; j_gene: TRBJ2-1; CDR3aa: CASSFRGRGVIPSNEQFF; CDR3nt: TGTGCCAGCAGTTTTCGCGGGAGAGGCGTAATACCAAGCAATGAGCAGTTCTTC
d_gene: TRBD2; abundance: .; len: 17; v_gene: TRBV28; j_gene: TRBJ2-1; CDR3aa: CASSLLTSGRPDNEQFF; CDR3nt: TGTGCCAGCAGTTTGTTGACTAGCGGGAGGCCAGACAATGAGCAGTTCTTC
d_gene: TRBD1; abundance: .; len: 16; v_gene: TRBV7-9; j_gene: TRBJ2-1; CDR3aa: CASSSGQGLAYNEQFF; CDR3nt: TGTGCCAGCAGCTCCGGACAGGGGCTGGCCTACAATGAGCAGTTCTTC
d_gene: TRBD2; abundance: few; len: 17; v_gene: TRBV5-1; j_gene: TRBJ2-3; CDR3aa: CASSPDLQGGGTDTQYF; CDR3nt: TGCGCCAGCAGCCCCGACCTTCAGGGCGGGGGGACAGATACGCAGTATTTT
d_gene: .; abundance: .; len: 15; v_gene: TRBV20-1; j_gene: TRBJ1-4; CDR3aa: CSARDLGATNEKLFF; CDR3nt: TGCAGTGCTAGAGATCTGGGGGCAACTAATGAAAAACTGTTTTTT
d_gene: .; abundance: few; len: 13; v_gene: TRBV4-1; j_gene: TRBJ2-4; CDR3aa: CASSQGQDDIQYF; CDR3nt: TGCGCTAGCAGCCAAGGGCAGGACGACATTCAGTACTTC
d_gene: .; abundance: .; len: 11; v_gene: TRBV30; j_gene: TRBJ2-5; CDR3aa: CAGNVLGEQYF; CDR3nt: TGTGCCGGGAATGTACTGGGGGAGCAGTACTTC
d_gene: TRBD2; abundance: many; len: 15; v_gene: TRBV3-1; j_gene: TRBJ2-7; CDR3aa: CASSQKGLAAYEQYF; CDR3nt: TGTGCCAGCAGCCAAAAAGGACTAGCGGCCTACGAGCAGTACTTC
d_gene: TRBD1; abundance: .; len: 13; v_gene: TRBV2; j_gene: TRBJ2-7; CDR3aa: CASSGGQQYEQYF; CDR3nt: TGTGCCAGCAGTGGGGGACAGCAGTACGAGCAGTACTTC
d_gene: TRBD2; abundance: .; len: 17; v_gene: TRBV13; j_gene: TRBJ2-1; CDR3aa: CASSLGASGRQYNEQFF; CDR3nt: TGTGCCAGCAGCTTAGGGGCTAGCGGGAGGCAATACAATGAGCAGTTCTTC
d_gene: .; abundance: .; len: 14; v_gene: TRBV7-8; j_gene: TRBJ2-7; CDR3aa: CASLGGTQGNEQYF; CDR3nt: TGTGCCAGCTTAGGAGGGACACAGGGCAACGAGCAGTACTTC
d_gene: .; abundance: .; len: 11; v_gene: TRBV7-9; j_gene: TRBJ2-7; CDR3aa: CVVGSSYEQYF; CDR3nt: TGTGTCGTGGGCAGCTCCTACGAGCAGTACTTC
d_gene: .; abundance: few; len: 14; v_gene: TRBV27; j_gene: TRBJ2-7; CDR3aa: CASSVRLRSYEQYF; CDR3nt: TGTGCCAGCAGTGTAAGGCTACGGTCCTACGAGCAGTACTTC
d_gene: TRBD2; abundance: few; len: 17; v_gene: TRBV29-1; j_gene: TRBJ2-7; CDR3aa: CSVEAPGTSGSSYEQYF; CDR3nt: TGCAGCGTTGAAGCCCCTGGGACTAGCGGAAGCTCCTACGAGCAGTACTTC
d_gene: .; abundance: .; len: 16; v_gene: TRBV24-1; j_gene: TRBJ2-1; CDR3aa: CATSDSGTDGYNEQFF; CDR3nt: TGTGCCACCAGTGATTCTGGGACCGATGGGTACAATGAGCAGTTCTTC
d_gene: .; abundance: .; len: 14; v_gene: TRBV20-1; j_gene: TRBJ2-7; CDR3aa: CSGAPSSLGYEQYF; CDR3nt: TGCAGTGGGGCCCCTTCTAGTTTAGGATACGAGCAGTACTTC
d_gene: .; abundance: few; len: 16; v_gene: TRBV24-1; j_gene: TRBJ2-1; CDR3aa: CATSDFGLPGANEQFF; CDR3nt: TGTGCCACCAGTGATTTCGGACTCCCTGGAGCCAATGAGCAGTTCTTC
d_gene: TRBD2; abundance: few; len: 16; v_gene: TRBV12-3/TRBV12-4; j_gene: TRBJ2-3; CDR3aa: CASSFRAGASADTQYF; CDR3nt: TGTGCCAGCAGTTTCCGGGCGGGAGCTAGCGCAGATACGCAGTATTTT
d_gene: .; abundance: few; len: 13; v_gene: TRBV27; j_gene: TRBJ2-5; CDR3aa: CASSLELGETQYF; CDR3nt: TGTGCCAGCAGTTTGGAGTTAGGAGAGACCCAGTACTTC
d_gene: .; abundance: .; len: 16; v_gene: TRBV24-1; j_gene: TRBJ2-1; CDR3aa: CATSDPTSPLGNEQFF; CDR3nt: TGTGCCACCAGTGATCCTACTAGCCCCCTGGGTAATGAGCAGTTCTTC
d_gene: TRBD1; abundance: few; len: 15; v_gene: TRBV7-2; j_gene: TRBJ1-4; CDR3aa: CASSSARDREEKLFF; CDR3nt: TGTGCCAGCAGCTCCGCCCGGGACAGGGAAGAAAAACTGTTTTTT
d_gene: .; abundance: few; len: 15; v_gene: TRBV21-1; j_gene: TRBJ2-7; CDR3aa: CASPQPLGVSYEQYF; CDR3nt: TGTGCCAGTCCCCAACCCCTGGGGGTCTCCTACGAGCAGTACTTC
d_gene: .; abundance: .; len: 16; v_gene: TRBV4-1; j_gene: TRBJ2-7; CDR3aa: CASSPEGTPIRHEQYF; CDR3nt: TGCGCCAGCAGCCCGGAAGGGACCCCAATCCGCCACGAGCAGTACTTC
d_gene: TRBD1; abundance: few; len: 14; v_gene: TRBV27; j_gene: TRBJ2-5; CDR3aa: CASRGTGRIQTQYF; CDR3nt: TGTGCCAGCAGGGGGACAGGGAGGATCCAGACCCAGTACTTC
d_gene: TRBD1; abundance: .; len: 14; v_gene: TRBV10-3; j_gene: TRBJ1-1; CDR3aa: CAISHDRAGTEAFF; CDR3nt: TGTGCCATCAGTCACGACAGGGCCGGCACTGAAGCTTTCTTT
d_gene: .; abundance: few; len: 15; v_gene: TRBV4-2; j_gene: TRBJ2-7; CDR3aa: CASSQVVSGSYEQYF; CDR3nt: TGTGCCAGCAGCCAAGTGGTTAGCGGCTCCTACGAGCAGTACTTC
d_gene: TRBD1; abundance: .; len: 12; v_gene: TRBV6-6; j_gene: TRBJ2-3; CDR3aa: CASRGTGYTQYF; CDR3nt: TGTGCCAGCAGAGGGACAGGGTATACGCAGTATTTT
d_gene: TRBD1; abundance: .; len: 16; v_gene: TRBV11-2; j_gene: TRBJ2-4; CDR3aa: CASSLDSRDRQNIQYF; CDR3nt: TGTGCCAGCAGCTTAGATTCCCGGGACAGACAAAACATTCAGTACTTC
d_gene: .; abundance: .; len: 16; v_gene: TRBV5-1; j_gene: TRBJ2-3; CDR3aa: CASSLVGGSSTDMQYF; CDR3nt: TGCGCCAGCAGCTTGGTAGGCGGATCTAGCACAGATATGCAGTATTTT
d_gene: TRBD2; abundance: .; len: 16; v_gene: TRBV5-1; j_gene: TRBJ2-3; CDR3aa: CASSSRTSGATDTQYF; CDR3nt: TGCGCCAGCAGCTCCCGGACTAGCGGGGCAACAGATACGCAGTATTTT
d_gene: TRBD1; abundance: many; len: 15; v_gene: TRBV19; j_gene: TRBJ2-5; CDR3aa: CASSLGQGDQETQYF; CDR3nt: TGTGCCAGTAGCCTCGGACAGGGGGACCAAGAGACCCAGTACTTC
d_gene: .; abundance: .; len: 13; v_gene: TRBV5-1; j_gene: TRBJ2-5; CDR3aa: CASSLVTKETQYF; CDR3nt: TGCGCCAGCAGCTTGGTGACTAAAGAGACCCAGTACTTC
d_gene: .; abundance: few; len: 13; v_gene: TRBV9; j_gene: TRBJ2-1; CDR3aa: CASSVTTNNEQFF; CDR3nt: TGTGCCAGCAGCGTAACAACCAACAATGAGCAGTTCTTC
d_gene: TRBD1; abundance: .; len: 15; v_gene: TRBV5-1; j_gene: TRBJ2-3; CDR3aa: CASSRAGQGADTQYF; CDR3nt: TGCGCCAGCAGCCGGGCGGGACAGGGGGCAGATACGCAGTATTTT
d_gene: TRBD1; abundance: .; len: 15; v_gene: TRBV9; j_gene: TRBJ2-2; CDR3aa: CASGSQGAVTGELFF; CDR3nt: TGTGCCAGCGGGTCTCAGGGGGCGGTCACCGGGGAGCTGTTTTTT
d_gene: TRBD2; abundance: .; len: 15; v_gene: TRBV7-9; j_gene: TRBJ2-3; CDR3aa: CASSQGLGRTDTQYF; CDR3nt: TGTGCCAGCAGCCAGGGACTAGGTCGCACAGATACGCAGTATTTT
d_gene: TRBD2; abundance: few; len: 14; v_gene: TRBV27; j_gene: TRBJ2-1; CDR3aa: CASSFAGVYNEQFF; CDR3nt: TGTGCCAGCAGTTTCGCGGGAGTTTACAATGAGCAGTTCTTC
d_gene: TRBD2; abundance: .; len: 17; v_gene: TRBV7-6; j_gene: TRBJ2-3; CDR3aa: CASSPRTSGRATDTQYF; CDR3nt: TGTGCCAGCAGCCCAAGGACTAGCGGGAGGGCCACAGATACGCAGTATTTT
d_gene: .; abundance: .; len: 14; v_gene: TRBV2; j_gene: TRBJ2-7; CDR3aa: CASSESLDLYEQYF; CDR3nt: TGTGCCAGCAGTGAAAGCCTCGACCTCTACGAGCAGTACTTC
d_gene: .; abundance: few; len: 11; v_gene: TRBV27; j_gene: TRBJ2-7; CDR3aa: CASYSGDEQYF; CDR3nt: TGTGCCAGCTACTCAGGGGACGAGCAGTACTTC